This T cell receptor beta chain originates from a study of blood T cell repertoires in COVID-19. Libraries were prepared by immunoSEQ multiplex PCR; TCRdb keeps only in-frame clonotypes and omits some of them. This sample has tens of thousands of clones, with 80% found just once. This clone was seen only a few times. The sample comprised peripheral blood. This receptor was obtained from an elderly woman with acute or convalescent COVID-19.

DNA of the CDR3: TGTGCCAGCTCACCACCGGTCCGAGGAGTCGAAACTGAAGCTTTCTTT. As protein: CASSPPVRGVETEAFF. This chain links TRBV18 with TRBJ1-1; D gene uncertain. CDR3 length: 16 amino acids. V lost 0 bases and J 5 bases, leaving 16 bases between the germline ends. Germline V gene sequence: CDR1 KGHSH, CDR2 LQKENI.